This T cell receptor beta chain was captured by sequencing in a study of cytomegalovirus exposure and HLA in healthy donors. V lost 5 bases and J lost 1; bases outside the gene matches: 4. The CDR3 is 14 amino acids. Germline CDR1 reads MDHEN; CDR2 reads SYDVKM. Vbeta (60) and Jbeta (13) primers were used in the PCR. Sequenced by immunoSEQ multiplex PCR; TCRdb stores in-frame clones only, minus some. The top ten clones hold approximately 1.4% of a sample with about 160,000 clones, roughly 82% of them seen once. J is TRBJ2-7 and V is TRBV28, with TRBD1 matching 8 bases. The sequencing sample was made of PBMCs. The sequence came from a girl aged 10 to 17 in good health and CMV-seropositive. The CDR3 sequence: CASSAQGGSYEQYF. The CDR3 DNA follows: TGTGCCAGCAGTGCACAGGGGGGTTCCTACGAGCAGTACTTC.